This TCR beta chain came from a study of T cell responses to AZD1222 COVID-19 vaccine. Per the germline V gene, CDR1 is SNHLY and CDR2 is FYNNEI. The ends were cut back, 5 bases at V and 5 bases at J, with 13 bases in the middle. The CDR3 totals 15 residues. This clone was seen a few times. The antigen is undetermined. Data came from immunoSEQ multiplex PCR; TCRdb stores just in-frame clones and leaves some out. The sample has about 86,000 clones; about 90% are singletons. The study, taken as a whole, reports: Baseline seropositivity occurred in only six AZD1222 recipients. Repertoires were collected only later (after the peak T cell response had occurred). Targeting of unmutated variant regions was reportedly seen in nearly half of spike-specific TCRs. Females outnumbered males among donors, who were mostly white British; clonal diversity was possibly underestimated.

This receptor was identified in an adult in good health. V gene TRBV2 combines with J gene TRBJ1-6; D is uncertain. The source material was peripheral blood, sampled on day 0 of MenACWY control vaccination. The CDR3 region is CASSLIQPDNSPLHF. Written as DNA, the CDR3 is TGTGCCAGCAGTCTCATCCAGCCTGATAATTCACCCCTCCACTTT.